The 13 T cell receptor beta chains presented below share a single source sample, sequenced in a study of tumor and adjacent non-tumor tissue in lung cancer. TCRbeta libraries were built with three rounds of nested PCR, modified from ARM-PCR. Each CDR3 protein gets one entry after TCRdb re-called the multiplex PCR reads with MiXCR. The table includes over 80,000 distinct CDR3 sequences, about 77% detected once. The template was RNA from unsorted bulk tissue. This non-tumor lung sample came from over 3 cm beyond the tumor edge. The sample comprised distant non-tumor lung tissue. The receptor set was obtained from a woman aged 50 to 65 with non-small cell lung cancer.

On this clonotype itself: At one end the junction does not follow the germline gene, possibly because of a read error. The chain couples TRBV6-2 or TRBV6-3 to TRBJ2-1; D call uncertain. From germline, CDR1 is MNHEY and CDR2 SVGEGT. CDR3 length: 11 residues. CDR3 residues: CASSRDDDQFF. The CDR3 DNA reads as TGTGCCAGCAGTCGAGACGATGACCAGTTCTTC.

Comments on this clonotype: This could be a read error, since a much larger clone is one nucleotide away. The V and J genes are TRBV2 and TRBJ1-2; the D is unclear. CDR1 and CDR2 (germline): SNHLY, FYNNEI. CDR3 length: 13 amino acids. CDR3: CDSSDGRHYGYTF. The CDR3 DNA reads TGTGACAGCAGTGACGGGCGGCACTATGGCTACACCTTC.

Points on this clonotype: A junction end diverges from the germline sequence, so it may reflect a read error. The chain has TRBV4-2 and TRBJ1-5; D gene uncertain. The CDR3 contains 15 residues. CDR1 LGHNA and CDR2 YNFKEQ come from the germline V gene. The chain's CDR3 is CAISQDLTSNQHQHF. CDR3 bases: TGTGCAATCAGCCAAGACCTCACTAGCAATCAGCACCAGCATTTT.

Notes on this clonotype: At one of its ends the junction is not consistent with the germline gene, which may arise from a read error. The chain employs TRBV20-1 and TRBJ2-3; 10 bases line up with TRBD2. This CDR3 comprises 16 residues. Per the germline V gene, CDR1 is DFQATT and CDR2 is SNEGSKA (reference sequence). The CDR3 sequence is CSARRLAGDRTDTRYF. CDR3 DNA: TGCAGTGCTAGACGGCTAGCGGGAGATCGCACAGATACGCGGTATTTT.

Notes on this clonotype: The germline gene is not matched at one end of the junction; a read error may be the cause. The J gene is TRBJ2-1, the V gene TRBV6-2 or TRBV6-3, with unresolved D. Germline values: CDR1 MNHEY, CDR2 SVGEGT. The CDR3 length is 13 residues. CDR3 nucleotides: TGTGCCAGCAGTTTAACTCCTTACAATAAGCAGTTCTTC. This encodes CASSLTPYNKQFF.

A note on this clonotype: A read error may be the cause here, since a much bigger clone is one base away. A read error is likely, as this CDR3 ends without the conserved phenylalanine or tryptophan. The V call is TRBV6-4, the J call TRBJ2-3; 8 nucleotides align to TRBD1. The J segment lost 0 bases and the V segment lost 6 bases, leaving 2 bases of the junction unmatched. CDR1 and CDR2 (germline): MRHNA, SNTAGT. The CDR3 totals 14 residues. This chain's CDR3 is CASSRTGSTDTQYL. CDR3 bases: TGTGCCAGCAGCCGGACAGGGAGCACAGATACGCAGTATCTT.

A remark on this clonotype: One base away lies a much larger clone, so this may be a sequencing read error. DNA of the CDR3: TGTACCAGCAGCTTAGCAGGCGCAGGCCGGGAAAAACTGTTTTTT. Translated, it gives CTSSLAGAGREKLFF. V gene TRBV7-9 combines with J gene TRBJ1-4, with unresolved D. The CDR3 sequence is 15 residues long. Per the germline V gene, CDR1 is SEHNR and CDR2 is FQNEAQ (reference sequence).

A word on this clonotype: One end of the junction does not line up with germline, which may come from a read error. The genes are TRBV5-1 and TRBJ2-7; maybe TRBD2 (6 bases). Germline lookup yields CDR1 SGHRS and CDR2 YFSETQ. This CDR3 has 16 amino acids. CDR3 DNA: TGTGCCAACAGCCGGGAAGGCGGGACCTCCTCCAACGAGCAGTACTTC. It encodes CANSREGGTSSNEQYF.

A note on this clonotype: A much more abundant neighbour one base away suggests this may be a read error. The rearrangement links TRBV20-1 to TRBJ2-1; 11 positions agree with TRBD1. CDR3 size: 15 residues. Trimming at V came to 7 bases and at J to 5 bases, leaving 10 bases not matched to a gene. The germline V gene encodes CDR1 DFQATT and CDR2 SNEGSKA (reference sequence). The CDR3 region is CSVTGQGAQNNEQFF. CDR3 in DNA: TGCAGTGTTACTGGACAGGGGGCTCAAAACAATGAGCAGTTCTTC.

This clonotype showed up many times. The chain uses TRBV28 and TRBJ1-1; TRBD1 is a possible D gene (5 bases). In germline, CDR1 is MDHEN, CDR2 SYDVKM. With 6 bases removed from V and 9 bases from J, the gap between germline ends came to 14 bases. The CDR3 length is 12 residues. CDR3 protein: CASRKTDLKAFF. CDR3 bases: TGTGCCAGCAGGAAGACAGATTTGAAAGCTTTCTTT.

A remark on this clonotype: The junction departs from the called germline gene at one end, perhaps through a read error. This sequence joins TRBV6-5 and TRBJ1-1, with 9 bases matching TRBD1. There are 14 residues in the CDR3. Germline V lookup: CDR1 MNHEY, CDR2 SVGAGI. For the CDR3, the DNA is TGTGCCGGCAGGGTTGACAGGGGGAACACTGAAGATTTCTTT. It translates to CAGRVDRGNTEDFF.

By share of the sample, this clonotype is medium-sized. V usage is TRBV29-1 and J usage is TRBJ2-1; the D gene is possibly TRBD1 (6 bases). The CDR3 has 11 residues. In germline, CDR1 is SQVTM, CDR2 ANQGSEA. V was cut by 6 bases and J by 6 bases, with 9 bases left in between. The CDR3 coding sequence is TGCAGCGTGGAACAGGGCAATGAGCAGTTCTTC. Amino acids: CSVEQGNEQFF.

A note on this clonotype: An end of the junction differs from the germline gene, which may be a read error. V is TRBV12-3 or TRBV12-4 and J is TRBJ2-7, with D unresolved. This CDR3 comprises 12 residues. The CDR3 bases are TGTGCCAGCAGTTTAAGTATCTACGAGCTGTACTTC. This encodes CASSLSIYELYF.